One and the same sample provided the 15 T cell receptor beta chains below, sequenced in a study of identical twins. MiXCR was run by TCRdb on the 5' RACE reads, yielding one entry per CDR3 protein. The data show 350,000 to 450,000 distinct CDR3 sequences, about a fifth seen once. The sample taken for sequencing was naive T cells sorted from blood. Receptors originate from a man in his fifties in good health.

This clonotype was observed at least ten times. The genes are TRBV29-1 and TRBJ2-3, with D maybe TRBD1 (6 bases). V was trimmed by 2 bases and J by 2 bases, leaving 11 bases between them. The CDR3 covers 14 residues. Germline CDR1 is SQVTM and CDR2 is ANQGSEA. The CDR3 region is CSVELRGTTDTQYF. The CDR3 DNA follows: TGCAGCGTTGAATTGAGGGGGACCACAGATACGCAGTATTTT.

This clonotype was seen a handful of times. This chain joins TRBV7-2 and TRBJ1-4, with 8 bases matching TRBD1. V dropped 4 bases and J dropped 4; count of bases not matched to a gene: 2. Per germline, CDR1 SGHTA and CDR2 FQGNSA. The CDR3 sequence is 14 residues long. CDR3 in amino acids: CASSSGQGNEKLFF. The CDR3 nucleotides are TGTGCCAGCAGCTCAGGACAGGGTAATGAAAAACTGTTTTTT.

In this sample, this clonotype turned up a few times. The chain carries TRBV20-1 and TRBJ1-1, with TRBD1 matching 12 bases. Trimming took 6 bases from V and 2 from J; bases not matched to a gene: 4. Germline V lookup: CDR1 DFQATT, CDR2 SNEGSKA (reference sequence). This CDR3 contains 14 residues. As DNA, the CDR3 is TGCAGTGCACGGGACAGGGGGCTTAACACTGAAGCTTTCTTT. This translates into CSARDRGLNTEAFF.

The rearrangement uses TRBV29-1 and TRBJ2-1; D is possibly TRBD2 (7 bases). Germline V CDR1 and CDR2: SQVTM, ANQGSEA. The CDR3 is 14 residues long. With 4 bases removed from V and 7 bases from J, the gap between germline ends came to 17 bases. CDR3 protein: CSVVGGRSVNEQFF. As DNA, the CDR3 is TGCAGCGTTGTCGGGGGGCGATCGGTTAATGAGCAGTTCTTC.

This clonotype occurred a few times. The CDR3 spells CASSPQSSTEAFF. The CDR3 coding sequence is TGTGCCAGCTCACCACAGTCATCCACTGAAGCTTTCTTT. J is TRBJ1-1 and V is TRBV18; D call uncertain. V was cut by 1 base and J by 4 bases, with 7 bases left in between. The CDR3 is made up of 13 amino acids. CDR1 is KGHSH, CDR2 LQKENI, per germline.

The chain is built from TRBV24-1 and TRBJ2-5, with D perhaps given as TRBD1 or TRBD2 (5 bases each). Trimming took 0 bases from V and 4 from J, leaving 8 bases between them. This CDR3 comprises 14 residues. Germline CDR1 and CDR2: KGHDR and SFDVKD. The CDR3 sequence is CATSDLGTRETQYF. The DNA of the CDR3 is TGTGCCACCAGTGATTTGGGGACCCGAGAGACCCAGTACTTC.

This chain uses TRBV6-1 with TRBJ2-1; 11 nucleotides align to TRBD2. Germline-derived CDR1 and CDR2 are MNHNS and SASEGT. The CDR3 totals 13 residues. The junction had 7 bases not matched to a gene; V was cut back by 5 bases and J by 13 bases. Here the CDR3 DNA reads TGTGCCAGCAGTCAAGGGACTAGCGGTAATCAGTTCTTC. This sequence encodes CASSQGTSGNQFF.

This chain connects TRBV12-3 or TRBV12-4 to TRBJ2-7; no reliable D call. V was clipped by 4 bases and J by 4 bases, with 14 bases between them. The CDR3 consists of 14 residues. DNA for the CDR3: TGTGCCAGCAGTTCCTGGATAGACAAGTACGAGCAGTACTTC. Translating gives CASSSWIDKYEQYF.

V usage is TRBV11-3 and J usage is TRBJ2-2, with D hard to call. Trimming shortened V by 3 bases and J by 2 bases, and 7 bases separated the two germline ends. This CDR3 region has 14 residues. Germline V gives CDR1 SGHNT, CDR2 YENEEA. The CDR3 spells CASSFTFNTGELFF. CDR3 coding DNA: TGTGCCAGCAGCTTCACTTTCAACACCGGGGAGCTGTTTTTT. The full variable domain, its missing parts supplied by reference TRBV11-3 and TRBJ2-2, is EAGVVQSPRYKIIEKKQPVAFWCNPISGHNTLYWYLQNLGQGPELLIRYENEEAVDDSQLPKDRFSAERLKGVDSTLKIQPAELGDSAVYLCASSFTFNTGELFFGEGSRLTVL.

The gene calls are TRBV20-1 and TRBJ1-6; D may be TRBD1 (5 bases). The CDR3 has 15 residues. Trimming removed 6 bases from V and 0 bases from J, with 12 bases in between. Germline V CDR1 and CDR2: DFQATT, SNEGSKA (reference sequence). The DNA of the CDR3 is TGCAGTGCCCCCTCCGACAGCTCCTATAATTCACCCCTCCACTTT. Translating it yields CSAPSDSSYNSPLHF.

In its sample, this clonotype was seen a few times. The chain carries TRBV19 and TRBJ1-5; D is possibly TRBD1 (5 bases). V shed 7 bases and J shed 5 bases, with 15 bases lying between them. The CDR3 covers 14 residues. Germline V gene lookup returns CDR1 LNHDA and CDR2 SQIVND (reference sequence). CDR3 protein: CASTLGRADQPQHF. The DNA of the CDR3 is TGTGCCAGTACCCTGGGCAGGGCTGATCAGCCCCAGCATTTT.

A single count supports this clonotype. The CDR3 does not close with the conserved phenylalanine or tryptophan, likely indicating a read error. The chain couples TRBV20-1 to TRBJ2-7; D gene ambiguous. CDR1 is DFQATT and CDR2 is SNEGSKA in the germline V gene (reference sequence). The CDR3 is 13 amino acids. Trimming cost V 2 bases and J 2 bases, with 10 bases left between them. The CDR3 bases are TGCAGTGCTAGAATTCGACAAACCTACGAGCAGTACCTC. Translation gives CSARIRQTYEQYL.

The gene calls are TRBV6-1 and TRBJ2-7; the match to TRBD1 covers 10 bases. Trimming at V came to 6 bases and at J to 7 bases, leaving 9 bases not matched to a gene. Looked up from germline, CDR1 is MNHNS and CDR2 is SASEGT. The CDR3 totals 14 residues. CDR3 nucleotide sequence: TGTGCCAGCAGCGGGACAGGGGTTTGGATAGAGCAGTACTTC. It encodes CASSGTGVWIEQYF.

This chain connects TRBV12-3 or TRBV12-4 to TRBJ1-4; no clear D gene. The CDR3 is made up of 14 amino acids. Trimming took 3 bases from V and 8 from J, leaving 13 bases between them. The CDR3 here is CASSFSLGGEKLFF. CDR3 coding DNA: TGTGCCAGCAGTTTCAGCCTGGGAGGCGAAAAACTGTTTTTT.

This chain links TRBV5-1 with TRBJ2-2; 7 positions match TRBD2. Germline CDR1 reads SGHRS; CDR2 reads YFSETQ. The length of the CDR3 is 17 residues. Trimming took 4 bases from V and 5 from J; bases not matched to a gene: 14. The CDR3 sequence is CASSPSTAGVGTGELFF. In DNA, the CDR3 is TGCGCCAGCAGCCCTTCGACGGCGGGAGTGGGTACCGGGGAGCTGTTTTTT.